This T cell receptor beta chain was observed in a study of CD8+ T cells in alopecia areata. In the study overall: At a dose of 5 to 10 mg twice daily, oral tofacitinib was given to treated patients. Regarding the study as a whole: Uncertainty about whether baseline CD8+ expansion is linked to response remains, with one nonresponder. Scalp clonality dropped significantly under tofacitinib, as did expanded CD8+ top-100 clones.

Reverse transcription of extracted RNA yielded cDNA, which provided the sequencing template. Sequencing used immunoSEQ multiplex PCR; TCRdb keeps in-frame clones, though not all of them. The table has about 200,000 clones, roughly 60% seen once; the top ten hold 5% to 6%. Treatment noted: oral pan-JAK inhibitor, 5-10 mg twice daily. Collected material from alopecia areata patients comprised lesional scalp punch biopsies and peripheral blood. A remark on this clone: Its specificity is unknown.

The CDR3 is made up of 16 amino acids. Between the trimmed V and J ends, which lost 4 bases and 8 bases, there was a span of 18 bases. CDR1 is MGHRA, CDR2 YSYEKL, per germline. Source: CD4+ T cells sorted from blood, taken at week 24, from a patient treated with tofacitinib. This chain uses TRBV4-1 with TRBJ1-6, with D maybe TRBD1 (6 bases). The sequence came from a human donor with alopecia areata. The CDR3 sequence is CASSLPKGELYSPLHF. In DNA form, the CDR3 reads TGCGCCAGCAGCCTGCCTAAGGGGGAGCTATATTCACCCCTCCACTTT.